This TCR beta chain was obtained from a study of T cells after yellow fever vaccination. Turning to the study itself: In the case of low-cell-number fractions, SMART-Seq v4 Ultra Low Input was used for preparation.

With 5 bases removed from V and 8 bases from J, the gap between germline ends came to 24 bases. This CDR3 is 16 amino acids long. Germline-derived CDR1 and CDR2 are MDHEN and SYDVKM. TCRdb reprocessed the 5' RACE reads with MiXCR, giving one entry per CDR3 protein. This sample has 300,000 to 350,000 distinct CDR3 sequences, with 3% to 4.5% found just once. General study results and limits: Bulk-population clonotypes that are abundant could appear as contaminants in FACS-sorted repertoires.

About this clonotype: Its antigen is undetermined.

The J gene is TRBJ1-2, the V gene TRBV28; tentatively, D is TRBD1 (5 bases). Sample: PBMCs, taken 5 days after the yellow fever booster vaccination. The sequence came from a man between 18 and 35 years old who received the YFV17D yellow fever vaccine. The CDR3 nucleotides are TGTGCCAGCAGTCTCCCGGGGCCGGGGAGGGGAGGCGGCTACACCTTC. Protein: CASSLPGPGRGGGYTF.